This passage covers 32 T cell receptor beta chains from one sample sequenced in a study of T cell responses to AZD1222 COVID-19 vaccine. TCRdb's copy holds only in-frame clones and misses some; the assay was immunoSEQ multiplex PCR. In the table there are about 78,000 clones, roughly 88% of which are singletons. Sequencing used peripheral blood, obtained on day 0 of MenACWY control vaccination. Receptor source: an adult in good health.

This chain joins TRBV6-1 and TRBJ2-1; 9 bases align to TRBD2. The length of the CDR3 is 16 residues. With V trimmed by 4 bases and J by 1 base, 5 bases remained unmatched. The germline V gene encodes CDR1 MNHNS and CDR2 SASEGT. The CDR3 loop is CASSAIAGASYNEQFF. The CDR3, as DNA: TGTGCCAGCAGTGCGATAGCGGGGGCGTCCTACAATGAGCAGTTCTTC.

The V call is TRBV28, the J call TRBJ1-1; tentative D call: TRBD1 (5 bases). There are 14 residues in the CDR3. V was cut by 3 bases and J by 4 bases, with 12 bases left in between. CDR1 and CDR2 (germline): MDHEN, SYDVKM. The CDR3 DNA reads as TGTGCCAGCAGTTTGGAGGGGCGGGTCACTGAAGCTTTCTTT. Protein: CASSLEGRVTEAFF. Looking up the rest from reference TRBV28 and TRBJ1-1 gives the full variable domain: DVKVTQSSRYLVKRTGEKVFLECVQDMDHENMFWYRQDPGLGLRLIYFSYDVKMKEKGDIPEGYSVSREKKERFSLILESASTNQTSMYLCASSLEGRVTEAFFGQGTRLTVV.

This chain connects TRBV2 to TRBJ1-1; D might be TRBD1 (5 bases). This CDR3 is 13 amino acids long. Germline-derived CDR1 and CDR2 are SNHLY and FYNNEI. Trimming left V 6 bases short and J 11 bases short, with 19 bases between. The CDR3 spells CASRSTGPGGAFF. The CDR3 DNA reads as TGTGCCAGCAGGTCTACAGGTCCTGGAGGGGCTTTCTTT.

In regard to this clone: An end of the junction does not agree with germline; a read error may underlie this. The CDR3 DNA reads as TGTGCCAGCAGCCTAAGGAGGGTCTCCGATAATTCACCCCTCCACTTT. It yields the protein CASSLRRVSDNSPLHF. The gene calls are TRBV7-2 and TRBJ1-6; D is undetermined. Germline CDR1 reads SGHTA; CDR2 reads FQGNSA. The CDR3 has 16 amino acids. Combining the CDR3 with reference TRBV7-2 and TRBJ1-6 gives the whole variable domain GAGVSQSPSNKVTEKGKDVELRCDPISGHTALYWYRQSLGQGLEFLIYFQGNSAPDKSGLPSDRFSAERTGGSVSTLTIQRTQQEDSAVYLCASSLRRVSDNSPLHFGNGTRLTVT.

The V and J genes are TRBV19 and TRBJ1-1, with D maybe TRBD1 (5 bases). CDR1 is LNHDA and CDR2 is SQIVND in the germline V gene (reference sequence). This CDR3 has 15 residues. The V gene lost 7 bases and the J gene lost 4 bases, with 19 bases spanning the gap. CDR3 DNA: TGTGCCAGTACCCACTTCTCGCCGGGGCCCACTGAAGCTTTCTTT. Amino acid sequence: CASTHFSPGPTEAFF.

This sequence joins TRBV27 and TRBJ2-1; the match to TRBD2 covers 7 bases. The CDR3 loop spans 16 amino acids. From germline, CDR1 is MNHEY and CDR2 SMNVEV (reference sequence). V lost 5 bases and J lost 2; bases outside the gene matches: 9. The CDR3 protein is CASSLTERGPYNEQFF. Written as DNA, the CDR3 is TGTGCCAGCAGTCTCACCGAGCGGGGCCCCTACAATGAGCAGTTCTTC.

The CDR3 reads CASSVSGGVTEAFF. The CDR3 nucleotides are TGTGCCAGCAGCGTTTCCGGAGGGGTTACTGAAGCTTTCTTT. The chain recombines TRBV3-1 (or the pseudogene TRBV3-2) with TRBJ1-1; a possible D gene is TRBD1 (5 bases). The CDR3 runs 14 residues. Germline V lookup: CDR1 LGHDT, CDR2 YNNKEL (reference sequence). The ends were cut back, 5 bases at V and 5 bases at J, with 15 bases in the middle.

This clone was recorded once. CDR3 in amino acids: CASGTTTTDTQYF. DNA for the CDR3: TGTGCCAGCGGGACTACAACCACAGATACGCAGTATTTT. This chain connects TRBV19 to TRBJ2-3; TRBD2 matches 7 bases. After removal of 9 bases from V and 2 bases from J, the junction contained 5 bases not matched to a gene. Germline V gene sequence: CDR1 LNHDA, CDR2 SQIVND (reference sequence). The CDR3 covers 13 residues.

The chain employs TRBV9 and TRBJ1-1; D gene unclear. Trimming left V 4 bases short and J 1 base short, with 14 bases between. CDR1 and CDR2 from the germline V gene are SGDLS and YYNGEE. CDR3 length: 15 residues. The CDR3 DNA is TGTGCCAGCAGCCCTTCGGTCAAACAGAACACTGAAGCTTTCTTT. Residues: CASSPSVKQNTEAFF.

The V and J genes are TRBV6-2 or TRBV6-3 and TRBJ1-2, with D uncertain. V was pared by 4 bases and J by 8 bases, with 20 bases between. Germline assignment: CDR1 MNHEY and CDR2 SVGEGT. CDR3 size: 15 residues. The CDR3 sequence: CASSSNLGVSRGYTF. The CDR3 DNA sequence: TGTGCCAGCAGTTCCAACCTCGGCGTTTCCCGGGGCTACACCTTC.

The V and J genes are TRBV5-1 and TRBJ2-7; 10 nucleotides line up with TRBD1. This CDR3 is 16 amino acids long. Losses at the gene ends were 0 bases for V and 6 bases for J; bases not matched to a gene: 9. Germline V gives CDR1 SGHRS, CDR2 YFSETQ. CDR3 sequence: CASSLAGGQGLREQYF. As DNA, the CDR3 is TGCGCCAGCAGCTTGGCCGGGGGACAGGGGTTGCGCGAGCAGTACTTC.

J is TRBJ1-1 and V is TRBV5-6; no definite D call. This CDR3 has 14 amino acids. Trimming removed 4 bases from V and 4 bases from J, with 14 bases in between. From germline, CDR1 is SGHDT and CDR2 YYEEEE. This CDR3 reads CASSIGQLGTEAFF. The CDR3 coding sequence is TGTGCCAGCAGCATCGGGCAGCTGGGCACTGAAGCTTTCTTT.

This clone came up once. The chain couples TRBV5-4 to TRBJ2-3, with a weak D call TRBD2 (7 bases). The CDR3 spans 15 residues. In germline, CDR1 is SGHNT, CDR2 YYREEE (reference sequence). Trimming removed 4 bases at V and 0 bases at J, with 12 bases between. CDR3 residues: CASSHRGASTDTQYF. Written as DNA, the CDR3 is TGTGCCAGCAGCCATCGGGGGGCGAGCACAGATACGCAGTATTTT. Combining the CDR3 with reference TRBV5-4 and TRBJ2-3 gives the whole variable domain ETGVTQSPTHLIKTRGQQVTLRCSSQSGHNTVSWYQQALGQGPQFIFQYYREEENGRGNFPPRFSGLQFPNYSSELNVNALELDDSALYLCASSHRGASTDTQYFGPGTRLTVL.

This chain joins TRBV5-1 and TRBJ2-5; D is possibly TRBD1 (5 bases). Between the trimmed V and J ends, which lost 4 bases and 4 bases, there was a span of 8 bases. Germline V gene data show CDR1 as SGHRS and CDR2 as YFSETQ. The CDR3 is 12 residues long. The CDR3 bases are TGCGCCAGCAGCGCCCAGGGAGAGACCCAGTACTTC. This gives the protein CASSAQGETQYF.

The chain recombines TRBV7-8 with TRBJ2-1; 9 nucleotides agree with TRBD2. Germline trimming cut 1 base from V and 12 bases from J; bases unmatched to any gene: 4. This CDR3 has 13 amino acids. Per germline, CDR1 SGHVS and CDR2 FQNEAQ. The CDR3 spells CASSLGTAGGQFF. Here the CDR3 DNA reads TGTGCCAGCAGCTTAGGGACAGCGGGGGGGCAGTTCTTC.

The chain recombines TRBV2 with TRBJ1-4; the D is unclear. The CDR3 contains 11 residues. Trimming took off 7 bases at V and 5 bases at J, with 5 bases between the two ends. Germline loops: CDR1 SNHLY, CDR2 FYNNEI. The CDR3 bases are TGTGCCAGCACAGTAAATGAAAAACTGTTTTTT. Translation gives CASTVNEKLFF.

The DNA of the CDR3 is TGTGCCAGCAGCGGGGGAGCCGCTGGGAGCACTGAAGCTTTCTTT. Translated: CASSGGAAGSTEAFF. The rearrangement joins TRBV5-4 to TRBJ1-1; D possibly corresponds to TRBD1 (5 bases). Germline values: CDR1 SGHNT, CDR2 YYREEE (reference sequence). V was shortened by 4 bases and J by 4 bases, with 17 bases between the two germline ends. The CDR3 covers 15 residues.

This chain links TRBV4-2 with TRBJ1-4; 8 nucleotides align to TRBD1. The germline CDR1 and CDR2 sequences are LGHNA and YNFKEQ. The CDR3 contains 22 residues. The trim removed 4 bases at V and 3 bases at J, leaving 25 bases unmatched. The CDR3 DNA is TGTGCCAGCAGCCCAGCGCCCGCCAGCCGGGACAGGCATCATGAGGCTAATGAAAAACTGTTTTTT. Translated, it gives CASSPAPASRDRHHEANEKLFF.

This chain connects TRBV10-2 to TRBJ2-1, with 9 positions matching TRBD2. The V segment lost 8 bases and the J segment 0 bases; nucleotides outside the gene matches: 14. The CDR3 spans 18 residues. Germline-derived CDR1 and CDR2 are WSHSY and SAAADI. Here the CDR3 DNA reads TGCGCCAGCGGTGGGGGGCTAGCGGGGATTAGCTCCTACAATGAGCAGTTCTTC. This translates into CASGGGLAGISSYNEQFF.

The J gene is TRBJ1-5, the V gene TRBV6-2 or TRBV6-3; D remains ambiguous. Germline CDR1 is MNHEY and CDR2 is SVGEGT. V dropped 2 bases and J dropped 5 bases, with 10 bases sitting between them. The CDR3 covers 14 residues. The CDR3 DNA follows: TGTGCCAGCAGTTACGACCGCGTAGATCAGCCCCAGCATTTT. It yields the protein CASSYDRVDQPQHF.

This clone was detected once. The rearrangement uses TRBV6-5 and TRBJ1-5; D is undetermined. The CDR3 has 13 amino acids. Germline assignment: CDR1 MNHEY and CDR2 SVGAGI. Trimming left V 0 bases short and J 7 bases short, with 7 bases between. CDR3 sequence reads: CASSYSHTQPQHF. The CDR3 nucleotides are TGTGCCAGCAGTTACTCGCATACACAGCCCCAGCATTTT.

V is TRBV18 and J is TRBJ2-3; 8 bases map to TRBD2. The CDR3 is made up of 16 amino acids. Trimming took 3 bases from V and 0 from J; bases not matched to a gene: 5. The germline CDR1 and CDR2 sequences are KGHSH and LQKENI. The DNA of the CDR3 is TGTGCCAGCTCACCTAGGAGCGGGGGAAGCACAGATACGCAGTATTTT. Protein sequence: CASSPRSGGSTDTQYF.

This clone was seen only once. The chain is built from TRBV6-5 and TRBJ1-3, with D perhaps TRBD1 (5 bases). The CDR3 runs to 14 residues. CDR1 and CDR2 from the germline V gene are MNHEY and SVGAGI. V lost 0 bases, J lost 5 bases, and 8 bases lay in between. Here the CDR3 DNA reads TGTGCCAGCAGTTACTCTCTGGACAGAAACACCATATATTTT. The encoded protein is CASSYSLDRNTIYF.

This clone was detected a few times. This chain links TRBV29-1 with TRBJ1-5; D call uncertain. The CDR3 spans 16 residues. V dropped 0 bases and J dropped 5 bases, with 17 bases sitting between them. The germline V gene has CDR1 SQVTM and CDR2 ANQGSEA. The DNA of the CDR3 is TGCAGCGTTGAAGAGGTGACGAGGCAGGAAGATCAGCCCCAGCATTTT. The encoded protein is CSVEEVTRQEDQPQHF.

V gene TRBV6-5 combines with J gene TRBJ1-1, with a weak D call TRBD1 (5 bases). V dropped 6 bases and J dropped 4 bases, with 18 bases sitting between them. Germline CDR1 reads MNHEY; CDR2 reads SVGAGI. This CDR3 is 15 amino acids long. CDR3 amino acids: CASRYMKGSGTEAFF. The CDR3 bases are TGTGCCAGCAGGTATATGAAGGGGTCGGGCACTGAAGCTTTCTTT.

V and J are TRBV12-3 or TRBV12-4 and TRBJ1-5; D is undetermined. The CDR3 has 11 residues. V was trimmed by 3 bases and J by 6 bases, leaving 3 bases between them. DNA for the CDR3: TGTGCCAGCAGTTTGGGTCAGCCCCAGCATTTT. Protein: CASSLGQPQHF.

The genes are TRBV5-1 and TRBJ1-3; no reliable D call. This CDR3 comprises 15 residues. Between the trimmed V and J ends, which lost 0 bases and 0 bases, there was a span of 7 bases. Germline V gene sequence: CDR1 SGHRS, CDR2 YFSETQ. For the CDR3, the DNA is TGCGCCAGCAGCTTGGGCCGGAGCTCTGGAAACACCATATATTTT. Translation gives CASSLGRSSGNTIYF.

The V call is TRBV2, the J call TRBJ1-1; tentatively, D is TRBD1 (5 bases). The CDR3 is 13 residues long. Trimming took off 4 bases at V and 0 bases at J, with 6 bases between the two ends. Germline V gene sequence: CDR1 SNHLY, CDR2 FYNNEI. As DNA, the CDR3 is TGTGCCAGCAGTGGGGGGTTGAACACTGAAGCTTTCTTT. As protein: CASSGGLNTEAFF.

The chain recombines TRBV5-6 with TRBJ2-2; unclear D gene. From germline, CDR1 is SGHDT and CDR2 YYEEEE. This CDR3 is built from 14 residues. Trimming left V 9 bases short and J 5 bases short, with 17 bases between. The DNA for the CDR3 is TGTGCCACCCAAACGAGAGGTGGGACCGGGGAGCTGTTTTTT. This encodes CATQTRGGTGELFF.

The gene calls are TRBV2 and TRBJ1-4; D uncertain. CDR3 length: 13 residues. Germline V gene lookup returns CDR1 SNHLY and CDR2 FYNNEI. V was cut by 6 bases and J by 8 bases, with 13 bases left in between. This CDR3 reads CASRPLPPEKLFF. The CDR3 DNA follows: TGTGCCAGCAGGCCCTTACCCCCCGAAAAACTGTTTTTT.

A few counts support this clone. The CDR3 protein is CASSVDLGNTEAFF. The CDR3 DNA is TGTGCCAGCAGCGTAGATCTTGGAAACACTGAAGCTTTCTTT. V and J are TRBV9 and TRBJ1-1; no definite D call. V shed 0 bases and J shed 2 bases, with 8 bases lying between them. The CDR3 runs to 14 residues. Per the germline V gene, CDR1 is SGDLS and CDR2 is YYNGEE.

The rearrangement uses TRBV30 and TRBJ1-2; D call uncertain. Trimming cost V 0 bases and J 12 bases, with 17 bases left between them. The length of the CDR3 is 13 residues. Germline V gene sequence: CDR1 GTSNPN, CDR2 SVGIG (reference sequence). The CDR3 is CAWSVQSKSGDTF. As DNA, the CDR3 is TGTGCCTGGAGTGTGCAGAGTAAAAGTGGGGACACCTTC.